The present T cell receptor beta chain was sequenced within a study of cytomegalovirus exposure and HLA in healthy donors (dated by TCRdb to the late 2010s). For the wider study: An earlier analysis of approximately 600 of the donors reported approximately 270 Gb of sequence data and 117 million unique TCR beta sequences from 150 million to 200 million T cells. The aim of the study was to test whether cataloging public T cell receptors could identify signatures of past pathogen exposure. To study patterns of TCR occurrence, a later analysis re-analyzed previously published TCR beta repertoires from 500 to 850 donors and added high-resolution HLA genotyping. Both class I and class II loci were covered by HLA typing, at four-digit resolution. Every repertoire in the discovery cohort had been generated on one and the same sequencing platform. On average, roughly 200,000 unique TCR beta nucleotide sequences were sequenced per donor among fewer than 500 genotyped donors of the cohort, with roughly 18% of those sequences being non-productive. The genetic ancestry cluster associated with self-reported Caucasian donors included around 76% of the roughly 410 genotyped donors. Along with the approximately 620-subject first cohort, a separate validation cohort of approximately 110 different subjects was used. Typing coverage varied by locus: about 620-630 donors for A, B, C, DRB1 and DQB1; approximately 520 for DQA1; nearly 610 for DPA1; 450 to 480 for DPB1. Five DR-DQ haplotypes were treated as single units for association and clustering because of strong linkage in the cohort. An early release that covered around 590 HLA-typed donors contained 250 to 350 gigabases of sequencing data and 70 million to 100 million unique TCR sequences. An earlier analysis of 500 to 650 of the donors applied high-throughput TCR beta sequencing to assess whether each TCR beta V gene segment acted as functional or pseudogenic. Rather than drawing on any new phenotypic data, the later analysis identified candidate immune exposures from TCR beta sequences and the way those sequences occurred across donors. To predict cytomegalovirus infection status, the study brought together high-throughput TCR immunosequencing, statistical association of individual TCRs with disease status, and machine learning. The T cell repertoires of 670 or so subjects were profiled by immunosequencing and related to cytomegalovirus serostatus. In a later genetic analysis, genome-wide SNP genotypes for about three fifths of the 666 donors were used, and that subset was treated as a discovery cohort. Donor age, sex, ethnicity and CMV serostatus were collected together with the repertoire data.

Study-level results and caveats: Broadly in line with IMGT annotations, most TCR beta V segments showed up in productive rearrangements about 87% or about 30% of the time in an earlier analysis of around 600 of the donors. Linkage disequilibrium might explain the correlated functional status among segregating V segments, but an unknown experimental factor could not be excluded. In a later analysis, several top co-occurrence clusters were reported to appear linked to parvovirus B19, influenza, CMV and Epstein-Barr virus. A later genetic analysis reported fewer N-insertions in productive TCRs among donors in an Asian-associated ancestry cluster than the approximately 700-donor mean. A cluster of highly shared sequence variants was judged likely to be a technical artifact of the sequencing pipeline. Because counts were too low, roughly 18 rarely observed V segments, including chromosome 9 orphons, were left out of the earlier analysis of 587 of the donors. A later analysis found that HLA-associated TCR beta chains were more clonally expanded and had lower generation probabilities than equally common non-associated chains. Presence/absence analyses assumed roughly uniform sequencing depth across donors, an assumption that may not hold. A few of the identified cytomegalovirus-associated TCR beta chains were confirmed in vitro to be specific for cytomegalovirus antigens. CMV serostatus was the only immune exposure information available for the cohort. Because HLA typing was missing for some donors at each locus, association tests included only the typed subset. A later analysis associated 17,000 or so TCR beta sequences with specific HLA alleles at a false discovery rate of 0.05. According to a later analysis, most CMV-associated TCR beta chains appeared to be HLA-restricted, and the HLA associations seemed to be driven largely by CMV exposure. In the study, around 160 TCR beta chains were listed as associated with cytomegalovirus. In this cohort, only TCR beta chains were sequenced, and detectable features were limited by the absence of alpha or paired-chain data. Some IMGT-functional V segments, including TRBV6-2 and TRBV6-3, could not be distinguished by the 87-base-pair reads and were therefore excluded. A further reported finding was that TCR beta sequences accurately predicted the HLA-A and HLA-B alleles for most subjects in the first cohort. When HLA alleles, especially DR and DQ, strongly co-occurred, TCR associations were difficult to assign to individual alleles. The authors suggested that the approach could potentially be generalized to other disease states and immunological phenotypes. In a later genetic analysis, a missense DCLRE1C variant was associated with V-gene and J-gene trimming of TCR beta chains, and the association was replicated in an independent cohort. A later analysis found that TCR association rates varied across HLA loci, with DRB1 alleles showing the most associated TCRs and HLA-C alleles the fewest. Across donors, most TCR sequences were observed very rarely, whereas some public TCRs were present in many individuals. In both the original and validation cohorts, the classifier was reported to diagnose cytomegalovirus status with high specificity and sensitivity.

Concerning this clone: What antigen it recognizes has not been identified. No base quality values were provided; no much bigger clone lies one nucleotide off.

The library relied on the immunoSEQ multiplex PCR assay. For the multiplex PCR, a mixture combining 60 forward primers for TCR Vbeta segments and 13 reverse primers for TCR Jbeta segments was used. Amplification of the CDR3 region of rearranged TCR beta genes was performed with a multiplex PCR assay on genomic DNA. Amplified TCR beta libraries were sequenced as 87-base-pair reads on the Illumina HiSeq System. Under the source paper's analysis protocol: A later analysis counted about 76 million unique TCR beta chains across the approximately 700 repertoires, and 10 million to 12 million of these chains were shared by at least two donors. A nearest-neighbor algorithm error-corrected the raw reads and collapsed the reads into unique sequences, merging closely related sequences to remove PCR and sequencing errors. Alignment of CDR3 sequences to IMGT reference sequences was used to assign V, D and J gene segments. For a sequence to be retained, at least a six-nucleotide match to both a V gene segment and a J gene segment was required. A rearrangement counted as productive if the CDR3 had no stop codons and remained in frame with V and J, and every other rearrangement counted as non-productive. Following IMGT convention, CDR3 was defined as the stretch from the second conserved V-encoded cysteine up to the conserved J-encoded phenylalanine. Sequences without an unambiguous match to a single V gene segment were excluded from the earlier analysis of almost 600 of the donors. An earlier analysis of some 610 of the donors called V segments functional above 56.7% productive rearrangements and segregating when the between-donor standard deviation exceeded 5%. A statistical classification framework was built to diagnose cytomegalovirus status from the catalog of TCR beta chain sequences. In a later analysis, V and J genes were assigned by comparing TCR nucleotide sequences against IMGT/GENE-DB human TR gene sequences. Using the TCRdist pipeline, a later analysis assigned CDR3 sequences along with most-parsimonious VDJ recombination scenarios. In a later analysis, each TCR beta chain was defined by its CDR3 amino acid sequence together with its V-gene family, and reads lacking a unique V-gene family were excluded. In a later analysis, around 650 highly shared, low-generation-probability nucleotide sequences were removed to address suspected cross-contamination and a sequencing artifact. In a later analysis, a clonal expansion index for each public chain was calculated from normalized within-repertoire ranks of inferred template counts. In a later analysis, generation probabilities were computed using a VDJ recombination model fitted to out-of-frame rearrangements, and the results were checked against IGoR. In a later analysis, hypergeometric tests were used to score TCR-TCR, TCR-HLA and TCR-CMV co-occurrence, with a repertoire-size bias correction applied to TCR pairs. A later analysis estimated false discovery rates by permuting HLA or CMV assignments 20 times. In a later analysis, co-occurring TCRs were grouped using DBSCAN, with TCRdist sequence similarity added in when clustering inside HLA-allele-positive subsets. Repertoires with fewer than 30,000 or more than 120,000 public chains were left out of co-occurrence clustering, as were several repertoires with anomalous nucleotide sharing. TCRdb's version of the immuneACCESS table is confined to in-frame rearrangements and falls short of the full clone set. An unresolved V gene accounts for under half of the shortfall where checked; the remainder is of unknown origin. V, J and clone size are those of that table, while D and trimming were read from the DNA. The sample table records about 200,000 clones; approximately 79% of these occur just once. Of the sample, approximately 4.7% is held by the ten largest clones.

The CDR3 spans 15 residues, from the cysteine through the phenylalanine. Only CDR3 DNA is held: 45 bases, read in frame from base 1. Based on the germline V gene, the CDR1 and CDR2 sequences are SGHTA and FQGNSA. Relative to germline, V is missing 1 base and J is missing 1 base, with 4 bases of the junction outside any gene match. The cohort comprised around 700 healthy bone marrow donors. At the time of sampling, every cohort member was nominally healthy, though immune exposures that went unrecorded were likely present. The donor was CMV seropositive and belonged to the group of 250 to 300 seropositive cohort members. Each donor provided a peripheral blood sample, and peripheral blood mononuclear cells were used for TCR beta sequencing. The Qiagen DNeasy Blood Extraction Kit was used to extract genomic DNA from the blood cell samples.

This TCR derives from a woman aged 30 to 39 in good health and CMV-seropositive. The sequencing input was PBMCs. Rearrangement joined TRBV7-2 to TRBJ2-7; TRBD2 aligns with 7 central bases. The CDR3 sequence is CASSLGGGDSYEQYF. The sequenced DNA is TGTGCCAGCAGCTTAGGTGGGGGGGATTCCTACGAGCAGTACTTC.